Following are 10 T cell receptor beta chains from one sample sequenced in a study of OX40 agonist ivuxolimab in advanced cancers. The assay was immunoSEQ multiplex PCR, and TCRdb's table has in-frame clones only and misses some. In the table there are some 60,000 clones, around 84% of which are singletons. Specimen: CD4+ or CD8+ T cells sorted from blood, collected in a trial of the OX40 agonist ivuxolimab. These receptors were taken from an adult with an advanced solid tumor such as melanoma, head and neck, liver or kidney cancer.

This clone occurred once. This chain connects TRBV14 to TRBJ1-2; D not certain. This CDR3 contains 13 residues. The germline V gene has CDR1 SGHDN and CDR2 FVKESK. The V and J ends lost 1 base and 6 bases respectively, with 9 bases between them. CDR3 residues: CASSQGFSHGYTF. As DNA, the CDR3 is TGTGCCAGCAGCCAAGGTTTCTCCCATGGCTACACCTTC.

CDR3 sequence (DNA): TGCGCCAGCAGCTTCGGGGACAGTCACAATGAGCAGTTCTTC. As protein: CASSFGDSHNEQFF. The rearrangement links TRBV5-1 to TRBJ2-1, with 7 nucleotides matching TRBD1. CDR3 length: 14 residues. The ends lost 2 bases at V and 5 bases at J; junction bases unmatched: 4. Germline CDR1 and CDR2: SGHRS and YFSETQ.

The rearrangement joins TRBV5-1 to TRBJ2-2; D unclear. The V gene's germline CDR1 is SGHRS and CDR2 YFSETQ. Between the trimmed V and J ends, which lost 0 bases and 4 bases, there was a span of 19 bases. The CDR3 totals 18 residues. The CDR3 coding sequence is TGCGCCAGCAGCTTGGGGTCCAACTTCGTTCGCGGCACCGGGGAGCTGTTTTTT. Translated: CASSLGSNFVRGTGELFF.

This clone occurred once. For the CDR3, the DNA is TGTGCCAGCAGCCGACAGGGAGGCTACGAGCAGTACTTC. This codes for CASSRQGGYEQYF. This chain uses TRBV28 with TRBJ2-7, with D possibly matching TRBD1 (7 bases). V gave up 6 bases and J gave up 3 bases, with 12 bases separating them. The CDR3 consists of 13 residues. Germline V CDR1 and CDR2: MDHEN, SYDVKM.

The genes are TRBV5-4 and TRBJ2-7, with a possible D match to TRBD1 (6 bases). Germline V gene lookup returns CDR1 SGHNT and CDR2 YYREEE (reference sequence). The V end was cut by 3 bases, the J end by 1 base, with 14 bases between. The CDR3 contains 15 residues. CDR3 region: CASSWGRSPSYEQYF. The CDR3 coding sequence is TGTGCCAGCAGCTGGGGGCGTTCTCCTTCCTACGAGCAGTACTTC.

The chain has TRBV4-1 and TRBJ1-5; D is undetermined. V was pared by 4 bases and J by 7 bases, with 17 bases between. The germline CDR1 and CDR2 sequences are MGHRA and YSYEKL. CDR3 size: 15 residues. In DNA form, the CDR3 reads TGCGCCAGCAGCCCGTTCGCGTGGGCGGGACAGCCCCAGCATTTT. Protein product: CASSPFAWAGQPQHF.

The chain combines TRBV28 with TRBJ1-5, with a weak D call TRBD1 (6 bases). The CDR3 sequence is 16 residues long. V dropped 10 bases and J dropped 0 bases, with 19 bases sitting between them. Germline-derived CDR1 and CDR2 are MDHEN and SYDVKM. The CDR3 DNA reads TGTGCCACCACTACCCGACAGGCCTATAGCAATCAGCCCCAGCATTTT. This translates into CATTTRQAYSNQPQHF.

V is TRBV10-2 and J is TRBJ1-5; possible D gene TRBD1, 6 bases. With 3 bases removed from V and 0 bases from J, the gap between germline ends came to 12 bases. The germline CDR1 and CDR2 sequences are WSHSY and SAAADI. The CDR3 has 16 amino acids. This chain's CDR3 is CASSEWPGDSNQPQHF. CDR3 DNA sequence: TGCGCCAGCAGTGAATGGCCAGGGGATAGCAATCAGCCCCAGCATTTT.

The gene calls are TRBV10-2 and TRBJ2-6; TRBD1 matches at 7 bases. Germline CDR1 WSHSY, CDR2 SAAADI. This CDR3 has 19 residues. With 10 bases clipped from V and 2 bases from J, the junction kept 20 bases outside the gene matches. CDR3 coding DNA: TGCGCCACCACAAACTCGTTAGACAGGGTGATCACTGGGGCCAACGTCCTGACTTTC. Protein sequence: CATTNSLDRVITGANVLTF.

V is TRBV5-1 and J is TRBJ1-2; perhaps TRBD1 as D (6 bases). Trimming took off 4 bases at V and 6 bases at J, with 22 bases between the two ends. Germline-derived CDR1 and CDR2 are SGHRS and YFSETQ. The CDR3 totals 16 residues. CDR3 protein: CASSTGVTGPMDGYTF. The CDR3 DNA follows: TGCGCCAGCAGCACGGGAGTGACAGGCCCAATGGATGGCTACACCTTC.